The 24 T cell receptor beta chains below were found in one sample sequenced in a study of PD-1 blockade in mismatch repair-deficient tumors. Libraries were prepared by immunoSEQ multiplex PCR; TCRdb keeps only in-frame clonotypes and omits some of them. The repertoire holds 100,000 to 150,000 clones, with 86% as singletons. The material sequenced was peripheral blood, taken 44 weeks after starting pembrolizumab. The receptors were gathered from an adult with mismatch repair-deficient cancer.

The rearrangement joins TRBV18 to TRBJ2-7; TRBD1 matches at 8 bases. Germline CDR1 reads KGHSH; CDR2 reads LQKENI. Trimming at V came to 3 bases and at J to 2 bases, leaving 3 bases not matched to a gene. This CDR3 has 14 residues. The CDR3 bases are TGTGCCAGCTCACCTAAGGACAGGGCCTACGAGCAGTACTTC. Translating gives CASSPKDRAYEQYF.

This clone was seen only once. V is TRBV4-1 and J is TRBJ2-3; possible D gene TRBD2, 6 bases. Germline V lookup: CDR1 MGHRA, CDR2 YSYEKL. This CDR3 has 14 residues. V was pared by 7 bases and J by 1 base, with 12 bases between. DNA of the CDR3: TGCGCCAGCACCGGGGGTCTCCGCACAGATACGCAGTATTTT. Its protein product is CASTGGLRTDTQYF.

This chain connects TRBV6-1 to TRBJ2-7; perhaps TRBD1 as D (8 bases). Germline assignment: CDR1 MNHNS and CDR2 SASEGT. This CDR3 spans 11 amino acids. CDR3 protein: CAQGERGEQYF. CDR3 DNA sequence: TGTGCACAGGGGGAGCGGGGCGAGCAGTACTTC.

The rearrangement uses TRBV19 and TRBJ1-5, with D uncertain. Germline loops: CDR1 LNHDA, CDR2 SQIVND (reference sequence). V lost 3 bases, J lost 0 bases, and 9 bases lay in between. This CDR3 contains 15 residues. DNA for the CDR3: TGTGCCAGTAGTATTTGGTCGGATAGCAATCAGCCCCAGCATTTT. Translation gives CASSIWSDSNQPQHF.

This rearrangement joins TRBV4-2 to TRBJ1-1; D remains ambiguous. CDR3 length: 13 residues. The V and J ends lost 0 bases and 11 bases respectively, with 13 bases between them. The germline CDR1 and CDR2 sequences are LGHNA and YNFKEQ. The CDR3 sequence is CASSQDSGVRAFF. CDR3 coding DNA: TGTGCCAGCAGCCAAGATTCCGGGGTTCGCGCTTTCTTT.

This clone showed up just a few times. The genes are TRBV28 and TRBJ1-2, with 11 positions matching TRBD1. The V segment lost 6 bases and the J segment 8 bases; nucleotides outside the gene matches: 5. The CDR3 has 13 amino acids. In germline, CDR1 is MDHEN, CDR2 SYDVKM. The chain's CDR3 is CASSRDRGSGYTF. CDR3 coding DNA: TGTGCCAGCAGCCGGGACAGGGGGAGCGGCTACACCTTC.

This clone was recorded only once. V and J are TRBV19 and TRBJ2-1; D is ambiguous. The CDR3 length is 14 residues. The ends were cut back, 5 bases at V and 0 bases at J, with 8 bases in the middle. Germline V lookup: CDR1 LNHDA, CDR2 SQIVND (reference sequence). CDR3 in DNA: TGTGCCAGTAGTCAACTGAGCTCCTACAATGAGCAGTTCTTC. Protein: CASSQLSSYNEQFF.

This chain uses TRBV29-1 with TRBJ2-4; D assignment may be TRBD1 or TRBD2 (5 bases each). This CDR3 comprises 13 residues. The V gene lost 6 bases and the J gene lost 1 base, with 10 bases spanning the gap. Germline values: CDR1 SQVTM, CDR2 ANQGSEA. Here the CDR3 reads CSVGDDAKNIQYF. CDR3 DNA: TGCAGCGTCGGGGACGACGCCAAAAACATTCAGTACTTC.

The V and J genes are TRBV6-6 and TRBJ2-1; 7 bases line up with TRBD2. The CDR3 extends over 16 amino acids. Per germline, CDR1 MNHNY and CDR2 SVGAGI (reference sequence). With 7 bases clipped from V and 1 base from J, the junction kept 10 bases outside the gene matches. CDR3 nucleotide sequence: TGTGCCAGCACTTTCTCGGCGGGAGAGTCCTACAATGAGCAGTTCTTC. This sequence encodes CASTFSAGESYNEQFF.

As concerns this clone: This probably arose from a read error, given a far larger clone one base away. At the DNA level, this CDR3 is encoded by other sequences in the same sample as well. V is TRBV5-4 and J is TRBJ1-2; D gene ambiguous. The CDR3 consists of 13 residues. CDR1 SGHNT and CDR2 YYREEE come from the germline V gene (reference sequence). The V gene lost 3 bases and the J gene lost 5 bases, with 11 bases spanning the gap. The CDR3 DNA is TGTGCCAGCAGCTGGGCCCCGGTATATGGCTACACCTTC. Translating gives CASSWAPVYGYTF.

V gene TRBV30 combines with J gene TRBJ2-5, with 10 bases that match TRBD2. Germline trimming cut 3 bases from V and 4 bases from J; bases unmatched to any gene: 8. CDR1 GTSNPN and CDR2 SVGIG come from the germline V gene (reference sequence). This CDR3 contains 15 residues. CDR3 protein: CAWSTSGALGETQYF. In nucleotides, the CDR3 is TGTGCCTGGAGCACTAGCGGGGCCCTGGGAGAGACCCAGTACTTC.

This chain links TRBV15 with TRBJ2-2; D might be TRBD2 (6 bases). This CDR3 spans 14 amino acids. In germline, CDR1 is LNHNV, CDR2 YYDKDF (reference sequence). Trimming shortened V by 5 bases and J by 6 bases, and 13 bases separated the two germline ends. The CDR3 reads CATSRTGTSGELFF. CDR3 nucleotide sequence: TGTGCCACCAGCCGGACCGGGACTTCCGGGGAGCTGTTTTTT.

J is TRBJ1-2 and V is TRBV6-5; TRBD1 matches 9 bases. Germline V lookup: CDR1 MNHEY, CDR2 SVGAGI. This CDR3 comprises 15 residues. V was pared by 5 bases and J by 2 bases, with 6 bases of the junction left unmatched. CDR3 residues: CASSTSGTGNYGYTF. The DNA for the CDR3 is TGTGCCAGCAGTACCTCCGGGACAGGGAACTATGGCTACACCTTC.

The rearrangement links TRBV27 to TRBJ2-2; D gene uncertain. CDR3 length: 16 residues. CDR1 and CDR2 from the germline V gene are MNHEY and SMNVEV (reference sequence). V was clipped by 5 bases and J by 4 bases, with 17 bases between them. CDR3 sequence reads: CASSPFDTILTGELFF. CDR3 nucleotide sequence: TGTGCCAGCAGTCCCTTCGACACAATTCTCACCGGGGAGCTGTTTTTT.

The J gene is TRBJ2-3, the V gene TRBV9; 7 nucleotides agree with TRBD2. Trimming removed 2 bases from V and 2 bases from J; junction bases left unmatched: 2. This CDR3 region has 14 residues. Germline lookup yields CDR1 SGDLS and CDR2 YYNGEE. The CDR3 DNA follows: TGTGCCAGCAGCGTTCTAGCGGACACAGATACGCAGTATTTT. Protein sequence: CASSVLADTDTQYF.

CDR3 sequence reads: CASSADRMNTEAFF. The CDR3 DNA is TGTGCCAGCAGCGCTGACAGGATGAACACTGAAGCTTTCTTT. This chain links TRBV7-9 with TRBJ1-1; D perhaps matches TRBD1 (6 bases). Germline V gene lookup returns CDR1 SEHNR and CDR2 FQNEAQ (reference sequence). The CDR3 runs 14 residues. V shed 5 bases and J shed 0 bases, with 10 bases lying between them.

The rearrangement links TRBV11-3 to TRBJ2-7, with D unresolved. The germline V gene encodes CDR1 SGHNT and CDR2 YENEEA. The V end was cut by 1 base, the J end by 3 bases, with 13 bases between. The CDR3 has 15 amino acids. The CDR3 loop is CASSLVPGLNYEQYF. CDR3 DNA sequence: TGTGCCAGCAGCTTAGTTCCCGGCCTCAACTACGAGCAGTACTTC.

The V and J genes are TRBV30 and TRBJ2-7; TRBD1 matches 9 bases. V trimming: 3 bases; J trimming: 5 bases; junction bases outside the gene matches: 14. Germline values: CDR1 GTSNPN, CDR2 SVGIG (reference sequence). This CDR3 is built from 16 residues. The CDR3: CAWRVLPGQGGNEQYF. The CDR3 DNA is TGTGCCTGGAGGGTATTGCCGGGACAGGGAGGGAACGAGCAGTACTTC.

V gene TRBV30 combines with J gene TRBJ2-7, with 8 bases aligning to TRBD1. The CDR3 runs to 11 residues. V was clipped by 5 bases and J by 10 bases; unmatched bases: 7. In germline, CDR1 is GTSNPN, CDR2 SVGIG (reference sequence). The CDR3 DNA reads as TGTGCCTGGGGAACCGGACAGGGTCAGTACTTC. It is translated as CAWGTGQGQYF.

The sample holds one count of this clone. The rearrangement joins TRBV6-6 to TRBJ2-7; D is unresolved. V dropped 0 bases and J dropped 3 bases, with 12 bases sitting between them. CDR1 and CDR2 (germline): MNHNY, SVGAGI (reference sequence). The CDR3 spans 15 residues. The CDR3: CASSYSYSGVYEQYF. The CDR3 bases are TGTGCCAGCAGTTACTCGTACTCTGGGGTCTACGAGCAGTACTTC.

The CDR3: CASSLAHGRNQPQHF. Here the CDR3 DNA reads TGTGCCAGCAGCTTGGCGCACGGGCGCAATCAGCCCCAGCATTTT. This chain connects TRBV5-8 to TRBJ1-5; D is uncertain. V was cut by 0 bases and J by 2 bases, with 9 bases left in between. The CDR3 is made up of 15 amino acids. Per the germline V gene, CDR1 is SGHTS and CDR2 is YDEGEE.

This clone was detected a few times. The chain links TRBV29-1 to TRBJ1-2; 12 positions agree with TRBD1. CDR1 and CDR2 from the germline V gene are SQVTM and ANQGSEA. The V gene end was trimmed by 4 bases and the J gene end by 4 bases; junction bases not matched to a gene: 10. CDR3 length: 16 residues. The CDR3 here is CSVGGDRGQLSYGYTF. CDR3 nucleotide sequence: TGCAGCGTTGGGGGGGACAGGGGGCAGCTCAGCTATGGCTACACCTTC.

The rearrangement uses TRBV6-1 and TRBJ2-5; the match to TRBD2 covers 8 bases. The length of the CDR3 is 15 residues. The ends lost 3 bases at V and 5 bases at J; junction bases unmatched: 8. Germline assignment: CDR1 MNHNS and CDR2 SASEGT. The CDR3 sequence is CASSDVSGRAETQYF. Written as DNA, the CDR3 is TGTGCCAGCAGTGACGTAAGCGGGAGAGCGGAGACCCAGTACTTC.

V usage is TRBV19 and J usage is TRBJ2-7; TRBD2 matches at 10 bases. From germline, CDR1 is LNHDA and CDR2 SQIVND (reference sequence). J was trimmed by 5 bases and V by 8 bases; bases with no gene match: 9. The CDR3 extends over 14 amino acids. The CDR3 protein is CASSLGLASNEQYF. DNA for the CDR3: TGTGCCAGTTCCCTGGGACTAGCGTCCAACGAGCAGTACTTC.